This TCR beta chain originates from a study of blood T cell repertoires in COVID-19. About the study: Researchers got acute and convalescent COVID-19 samples from the United States, Italy and Spain. Sources were T cells, B-cell-depleted T cells, or PBMCs; the material itself was cDNA or gDNA.

The CDR3 has 16 amino acids. The germline V gene encodes CDR1 SEHNR and CDR2 FQNEAQ (reference sequence). The J segment lost 6 bases and the V segment lost 3 bases, leaving 11 bases of the junction unmatched. Original analysis: Amplification of reference gene primers provided the estimated nucleated cell counts. The table came from immunoSEQ multiplex PCR; TCRdb's copy has only in-frame clones and leaves some out. V and J calls and clone size are copied from that table; D and trimming were computed from the DNA. The sample lists 130,000 or so clones, around 84% seen once, with approximately 2.4% in the top ten. Individuals aged roughly 18 to 95 years were recruited from 24 US areas.

This receptor was identified in a middle-aged man with acute COVID-19. The material sequenced was PBMCs or T cells enriched from blood (not recorded which). This chain connects TRBV7-9 to TRBJ2-1; 7 bases align to TRBD1. The CDR3 reads CASSLFAGGTFNEQFF. CDR3 in DNA: TGTGCCAGCAGCTTGTTCGCAGGGGGTACTTTCAATGAGCAGTTCTTC.